Presented here are 10 T cell receptor beta chains from one specimen sequenced in a study of blood T cell repertoires in COVID-19. Measured with immunoSEQ multiplex PCR; TCRdb has only the in-frame clones, and not every one. The data hold fewer than 200,000 clones, with about four fifths observed a single time. Sequencing used peripheral blood. The receptor source for this set is a woman in her 70s with COVID-19, enrolled during active disease.

V and J are TRBV7-8 and TRBJ1-4; D ambiguous. V lost 5 bases, J lost 3 bases, and 4 bases lay in between. CDR1 and CDR2 (germline): SGHVS, FQNEAQ. This CDR3 comprises 12 residues. CDR3: CASSPSNEKLFF. The CDR3 DNA is TGTGCCAGCAGCCCCTCTAATGAAAAACTGTTTTTT.

This rearrangement joins TRBV11-2 to TRBJ1-3, with D unresolved. The germline gives CDR1 SGHAT, CDR2 FQNNGV. V lost 4 bases and J 4 bases, leaving 23 bases between the germline ends. This CDR3 is 18 amino acids long. The CDR3 DNA reads as TGTGCCAGCAGCTCCGGACGGAAAATCGCCTCGGGAGGAAACACCATATATTTT. It yields the protein CASSSGRKIASGGNTIYF. The whole variable domain, remainder taken from reference TRBV11-2 and TRBJ1-3, is EAGVAQSPRYKIIEKRQSVAFWCNPISGHATLYWYQQILGQGPKLLIQFQNNGVVDDSQLPKDRFSAERLKGVDSTLKIQPAKLEDSAVYLCASSSGRKIASGGNTIYFGEGSWLTVV.

The chain has TRBV6-2 or TRBV6-3 and TRBJ1-2, with 8 bases identical to TRBD1. The CDR3 contains 13 residues. The junction had 5 bases not matched to a gene; V was cut back by 5 bases and J by 6 bases. Germline values: CDR1 MNHEY, CDR2 SVGEGT. Here the CDR3 DNA reads TGTGCCAGCAGTCCAGGGGGCTTAGATGGCTACACCTTC. Amino acids: CASSPGGLDGYTF.

This clone was seen only once. The chain is built from TRBV5-4 and TRBJ1-5; 8 bases align to TRBD1. V shed 4 bases and J 6 bases; nucleotides not matched to a gene: 6. Germline loops: CDR1 SGHNT, CDR2 YYREEE (reference sequence). The CDR3 spans 14 residues. CDR3 region: CASSIQGAGQPQHF. CDR3 in DNA: TGTGCCAGCAGCATTCAGGGGGCGGGTCAGCCCCAGCATTTT.

The chain recombines TRBV6-2 or TRBV6-3 with TRBJ1-5, with D possibly TRBD1 on 5 matching bases. V was shortened by 0 bases and J by 3 bases, with 12 bases between the two germline ends. CDR1 is MNHEY and CDR2 is SVGEGT in the germline V gene. The CDR3 is 16 residues long. The chain's CDR3 is CASSYSKGWNNQPQHF. The CDR3 coding sequence is TGTGCCAGCAGTTACTCGAAGGGGTGGAACAATCAGCCCCAGCATTTT.

V usage is TRBV19 and J usage is TRBJ1-5; weak D call: TRBD1 (6 bases). The germline V gene encodes CDR1 LNHDA and CDR2 SQIVND (reference sequence). Between the trimmed V and J ends, which lost 7 bases and 5 bases, there was a span of 21 bases. This CDR3 spans 16 amino acids. CDR3 protein: CASNTWGRTFDQPQHF. The CDR3 DNA is TGTGCCAGTAACACATGGGGGCGGACCTTCGATCAGCCCCAGCATTTT.

The rearrangement links TRBV7-9 to TRBJ1-5; 9 nucleotides line up with TRBD1. This CDR3 contains 15 residues. Trimming removed 3 bases from V and 6 bases from J; junction bases left unmatched: 6. Germline V gene lookup returns CDR1 SEHNR and CDR2 FQNEAQ (reference sequence). CDR3 coding DNA: TGTGCCAGCAGCTTTGGGACAGGGATAAGTCAGCCCCAGCATTTT. It translates to CASSFGTGISQPQHF. Filled out from reference TRBV7-9 and TRBJ1-5, the complete variable domain reads DTGVSQNPRHKITKRGQNVTFRCDPISEHNRLYWYRQTLGQGPEFLTYFQNEAQLEKSRLLSDRFSAERPKGSFSTLEIQRTEQGDSAMYLCASSFGTGISQPQHFGDGTRLSIL.

The chain recombines TRBV19 with TRBJ2-1, with TRBD1 identical over 10 bases. This CDR3 has 14 residues. Unmatched junction bases numbered 8, after V lost 10 bases and J lost 5 bases. The germline V gene has CDR1 LNHDA and CDR2 SQIVND (reference sequence). As DNA, the CDR3 is TGTGCCACCATGGACAGGGGGTTCAACAATGAGCAGTTCTTC. It translates to CATMDRGFNNEQFF.

The V and J genes are TRBV7-9 and TRBJ2-1; 11 nucleotides align to TRBD2. Germline trimming cut 4 bases from V and 6 bases from J; bases unmatched to any gene: 8. Germline CDR1 SEHNR, CDR2 FQNEAQ (reference sequence). The CDR3 runs to 16 residues. The CDR3 DNA reads TGTGCCAGCAGCTCAAAATTAGCGGGAGGGGTCAATGAGCAGTTCTTC. It translates to CASSSKLAGGVNEQFF.

V is TRBV5-1 and J is TRBJ2-5; D may be TRBD2 (6 bases). Germline loops: CDR1 SGHRS, CDR2 YFSETQ. The CDR3 length is 16 residues. V lost 4 bases, J lost 4 bases, and 20 bases lay in between. CDR3 coding DNA: TGCGCCAGCAGCCCAGGCGTTTCCGGGGGACGAGAGACCCAGTACTTC. Its protein is CASSPGVSGGRETQYF. The full variable domain, rest sourced from reference TRBV5-1 and TRBJ2-5, is KAGVTQTPRYLIKTRGQQVTLSCSPISGHRSVSWYQQTPGQGLQFLFEYFSETQRNKGNFPGRFSGRQFSNSRSEMNVSTLELGDSALYLCASSPGVSGGRETQYFGPGTRLLVL.